This TCR beta chain was identified during a study of metastatic and nonmetastatic thyroid tumors. Study summary: The authors compared repertoires across blood and tumor or nodule tissue from malignant and benign thyroid patients.

There were no patients who had received any treatment before thyroid surgery. In the authors' methods: For papillary thyroid cancer, a distant-metastasis classifier was constructed from CDR3 differences observed across clinicopathological groups. TCRdb re-called the PCR reads via MiXCR. These V and J calls are TCRdb output, not the study's own analysis. The sample contains 39,000 or so clones, approximately 51% of which appear only once. Concerning this clone: Its target is unknown.

The CDR3 is 15 amino acids. Per the germline V gene, CDR1 is SGHRS and CDR2 is YFSETQ. V was clipped by 0 bases and J by 6 bases; unmatched bases: 1. Notes on the study in general: Reportedly, malignant thyroid tumors had significantly higher TCR beta diversity than benign nodules, in blood and tumor.

The source is a male donor with papillary thyroid cancer or a benign thyroid nodule (not recorded which). Some clones in this sample may be carry-over from other donors' samples. The chain links TRBV5-1 to TRBJ2-2; 11 nucleotides line up with TRBD1. Source material: tumor tissue. The CDR3 region is CASSLEGQGAGELFF. The CDR3 DNA sequence: TGCGCCAGCAGCTTGGAGGGACAGGGGGCCGGGGAGCTGTTTTTT.